This TCR beta chain was sequenced in a study of response to subunit inactivated influenza vaccine. TCRdb used MiXCR to reprocess the RT-PCR reads, holding one entry per CDR3 protein. The table shows approximately 680,000 distinct CDR3 sequences, with approximately 14% occurring only once. The source material was PBMCs from blood, sampled 11 to 12 days after vaccination. The TCR originated in a man aged 50 or older who received an inactivated influenza vaccine.

CDR3 DNA sequence: TGTGCCAGCAGCTTAGACGTGACAGGGGGCAACTATGGCTACACCTTC. Translation: CASSLDVTGGNYGYTF. The rearrangement uses TRBV7-9 and TRBJ1-2; 10 positions match TRBD1. J gave up 2 bases and V 1 base, and 4 bases lay outside the gene matches. CDR1 is SEHNR, CDR2 FQNEAQ, per germline (reference sequence). This CDR3 region has 16 residues.